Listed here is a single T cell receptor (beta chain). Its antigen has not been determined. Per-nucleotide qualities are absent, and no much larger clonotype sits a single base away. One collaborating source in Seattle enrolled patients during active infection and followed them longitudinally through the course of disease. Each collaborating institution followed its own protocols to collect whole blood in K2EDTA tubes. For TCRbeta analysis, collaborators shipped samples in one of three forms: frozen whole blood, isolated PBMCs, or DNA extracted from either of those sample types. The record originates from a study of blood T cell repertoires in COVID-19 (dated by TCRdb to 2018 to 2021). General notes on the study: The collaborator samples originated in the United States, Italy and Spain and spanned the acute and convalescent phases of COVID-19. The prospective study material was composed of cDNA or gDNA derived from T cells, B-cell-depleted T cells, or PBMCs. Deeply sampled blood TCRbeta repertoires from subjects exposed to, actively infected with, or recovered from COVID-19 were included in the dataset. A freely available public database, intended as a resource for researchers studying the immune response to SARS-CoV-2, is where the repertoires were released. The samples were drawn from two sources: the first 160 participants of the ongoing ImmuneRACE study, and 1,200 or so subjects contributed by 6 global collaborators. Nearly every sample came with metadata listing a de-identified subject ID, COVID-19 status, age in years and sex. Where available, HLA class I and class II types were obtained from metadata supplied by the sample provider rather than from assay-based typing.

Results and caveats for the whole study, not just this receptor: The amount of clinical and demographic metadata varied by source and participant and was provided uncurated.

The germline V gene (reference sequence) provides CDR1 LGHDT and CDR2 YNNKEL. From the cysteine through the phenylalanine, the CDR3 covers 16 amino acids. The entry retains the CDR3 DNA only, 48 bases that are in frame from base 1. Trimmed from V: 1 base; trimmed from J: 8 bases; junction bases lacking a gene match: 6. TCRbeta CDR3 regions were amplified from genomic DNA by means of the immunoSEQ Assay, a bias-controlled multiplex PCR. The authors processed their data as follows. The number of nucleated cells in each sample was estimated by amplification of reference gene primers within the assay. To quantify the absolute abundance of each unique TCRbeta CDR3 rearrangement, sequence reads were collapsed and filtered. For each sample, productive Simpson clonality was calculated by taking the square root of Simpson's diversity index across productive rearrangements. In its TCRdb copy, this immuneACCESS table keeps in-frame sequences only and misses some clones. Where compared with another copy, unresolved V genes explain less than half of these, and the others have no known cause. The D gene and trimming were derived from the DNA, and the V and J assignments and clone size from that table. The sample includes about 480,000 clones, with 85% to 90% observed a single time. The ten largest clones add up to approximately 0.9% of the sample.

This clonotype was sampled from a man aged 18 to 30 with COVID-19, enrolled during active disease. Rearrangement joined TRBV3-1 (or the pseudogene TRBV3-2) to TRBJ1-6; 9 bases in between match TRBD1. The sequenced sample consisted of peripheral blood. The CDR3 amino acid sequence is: CASSQAGTGNHSPLHF. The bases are TGTGCCAGCAGCCAAGCCGGGACAGGGAACCATTCACCCCTCCACTTT.